Each of the 29 T cell receptor beta chains below was sequenced from the same sample in a study of T cell repertoires in cytomegalovirus infection. TCRdb fed the reads into MiXCR, producing one record per CDR3 protein. The data show nearly 550,000 distinct CDR3 sequences, 16% seen once. The sequenced material came from CD8+ T cells from PBMCs. All receptors derive from a human donor in good health (CMV status not recorded). Some clones in this sample may be carry-over from other donors' samples.

In regard to this clonotype: Possible read error: a much larger clone is one base away. The final CDR3 position lacks the conserved phenylalanine or tryptophan, pointing to a likely read error. The CDR3: CASSGRRADEKLFV. CDR3 in DNA: TGTGCCAGCAGTGGACGAAGGGCGGATGAAAAACTGTTTGTT. The gene calls are TRBV12-3 or TRBV12-4 and TRBJ1-4; D is uncertain. This CDR3 contains 14 residues. Trimming removed 5 bases from V and 6 bases from J, with 13 bases in between.

This chain connects TRBV20-1 to TRBJ2-1, with TRBD2 as a possible D gene (6 bases). The CDR3 covers 17 residues. Trimming stripped 0 bases from V and 4 bases from J, with 19 bases between. Germline lookup yields CDR1 DFQATT and CDR2 SNEGSKA (reference sequence). Here the CDR3 DNA reads TGCAGTGCTAGAGATATGGCTAGCGCATCGGTATACAATGAGCAGTTCTTC. It yields the protein CSARDMASASVYNEQFF.

There are a few counts of this clonotype. V is TRBV27 and J is TRBJ2-2; D unresolved. Germline loops: CDR1 MNHEY, CDR2 SMNVEV (reference sequence). This CDR3 is 13 amino acids long. The V gene lost 6 bases and the J gene lost 2 bases, with 7 bases spanning the gap. The CDR3 coding sequence is TGTGCCAGCAGCCAGATTAACACCGGGGAGCTGTTTTTT. Encoded protein: CASSQINTGELFF.

A few counts support this clonotype. The rearrangement links TRBV2 to TRBJ2-7; TRBD2 aligns across 11 bases. V was clipped by 3 bases and J by 3 bases; unmatched bases: 1. The CDR3 is 14 residues long. The germline gives CDR1 SNHLY, CDR2 FYNNEI. CDR3 sequence: CASSDLAGGYEQYF. CDR3 DNA: TGTGCCAGCAGTGATCTAGCGGGGGGCTACGAGCAGTACTTC.

This clonotype has a count of ten or more. The chain combines TRBV12-3 or TRBV12-4 with TRBJ2-3; the D gene is possibly TRBD1 (6 bases). V lost 7 bases and J lost 0, with 17 bases in between. The CDR3 runs 16 residues. The CDR3 DNA follows: TGTGCCAGCACCCTTATAAGGGGGACGAGCACAGATACGCAGTATTTT. The encoded protein is CASTLIRGTSTDTQYF.

This clonotype has more than one count but fewer than ten. The rearrangement links TRBV29-1 to TRBJ1-1, with TRBD1 as a possible D gene (5 bases). V was clipped by 1 base and J by 2 bases, with 11 bases between them. There are 14 residues in the CDR3. CDR1 and CDR2 (germline): SQVTM, ANQGSEA. The CDR3 nucleotides are TGCAGCGTTGAAGTCGCGCGGGGCAACACTGAAGCTTTCTTT. Translation gives CSVEVARGNTEAFF.

This chain links TRBV6-2 or TRBV6-3 with TRBJ2-2; tentatively, D is TRBD2 (6 bases). Germline-derived CDR1 and CDR2 are MNHEY and SVGEGT. The CDR3 length is 17 residues. The V end lost 0 bases, the J end lost 2 bases, and 13 bases lay between the germline ends. The CDR3 DNA is TGTGCCAGCAGTTACTCCCCGGGACTCATTAACACCGGGGAGCTGTTTTTT. Translation: CASSYSPGLINTGELFF.

This clonotype showed up just a few times. V is TRBV25-1 and J is TRBJ2-1; 9 bases match TRBD2. Germline values: CDR1 MGHDK, CDR2 SYGVNS. Trimming at V came to 4 bases and at J to 8 bases, leaving 12 bases not matched to a gene. The CDR3 is 16 amino acids. The CDR3 reads CASSATRAGGQDEQFF. The CDR3 DNA is TGTGCCAGCAGTGCGACCCGAGCGGGGGGTCAGGATGAGCAGTTCTTC.

This clonotype was found a few times. This rearrangement joins TRBV12-5 to TRBJ2-3; 7 nucleotides line up with TRBD2. The CDR3 spans 15 residues. With V trimmed by 3 bases and J by 0 bases, 3 bases remained unmatched. Germline V lookup: CDR1 LGHNT, CDR2 FRNRAP. CDR3 coding DNA: TGTGCTAGTGGTTTCAGCGGGGAAAGCACAGATACGCAGTATTTT. Its translation: CASGFSGESTDTQYF. The complete variable domain, with remaining parts taken from reference TRBV12-5 and TRBJ2-3, reads DARVTQTPRHKVTEMGQEVTMRCQPILGHNTVFWYRQTMMQGLELLAYFRNRAPLDDSGMPKDRFSAEMPDATLATLKIQPSEPRDSAVYFCASGFSGESTDTQYFGPGTRLTVL.

This clonotype was recorded at least ten times. One junction end does not reproduce the germline sequence, and a read error may be involved. The genes are TRBV7-9 and TRBJ1-1; D is undetermined. CDR1 is SEHNR and CDR2 is FQNEAQ in the germline V gene (reference sequence). CDR3 length: 13 amino acids. CDR3 amino acids: CASSPSGNTEAFF. CDR3 DNA sequence: TGCGCCAGCTCACCTAGCGGGAACACTGAAGCTTTCTTT.

There are many counts of this clonotype. V gene TRBV6-6 combines with J gene TRBJ1-5; 7 bases match TRBD1. The CDR3 runs to 15 residues. The V segment lost 4 bases and the J segment 7 bases; nucleotides outside the gene matches: 10. The germline gives CDR1 MNHNY, CDR2 SVGAGI (reference sequence). CDR3 in amino acids: CASSLEQGKRQPQHF. The CDR3 bases are TGTGCCAGCAGTTTGGAACAGGGGAAAAGGCAGCCCCAGCATTTT.

The chain has TRBV7-9 and TRBJ2-5; 10 bases align to TRBD2. The CDR3 totals 16 residues. CDR1 and CDR2 (germline): SEHNR, FQNEAQ (reference sequence). With 3 bases clipped from V and 0 bases from J, the junction kept 4 bases outside the gene matches. CDR3 residues: CASSFLAGGNQETQYF. The CDR3 DNA sequence: TGTGCCAGCAGCTTCTTAGCGGGGGGCAACCAAGAGACCCAGTACTTC.

As concerns this clonotype: Without the conserved terminal phenylalanine or tryptophan, this CDR3 likely stems from a read error. The chain joins TRBV9 to TRBJ2-5; D remains ambiguous. CDR1 SGDLS and CDR2 YYNGEE come from the germline V gene. This CDR3 is 15 amino acids long. The V end lost 0 bases, the J end lost 2 bases, and 11 bases lay between the germline ends. CDR3 region: CASSVEDSLQETQYL. The CDR3 DNA sequence: TGTGCCAGCAGCGTAGAGGATTCCCTTCAAGAGACCCAGTACTTA.

Many counts were recorded for this clonotype. The CDR3 DNA sequence: TGTGCCAGTAGTATAGGGCAGGGTCCCTATGGCTACACCTTC. Amino acids: CASSIGQGPYGYTF. V usage is TRBV19 and J usage is TRBJ1-2; the D gene is possibly TRBD1 (5 bases). Trimming shortened V by 1 base and J by 4 bases, and 10 bases separated the two germline ends. Germline V gives CDR1 LNHDA, CDR2 SQIVND (reference sequence). This CDR3 spans 14 amino acids.

The chain is built from TRBV20-1 and TRBJ2-7, with D possibly being TRBD1 (6 bases). V was cut by 5 bases and J by 2 bases, with 16 bases left in between. The CDR3 loop spans 14 amino acids. Germline assignment: CDR1 DFQATT and CDR2 SNEGSKA (reference sequence). For the CDR3, the DNA is TGCAGTGCTGGAAACCGACAGGCTGCCTACGAGCAGTACTTC. Amino acids: CSAGNRQAAYEQYF.

Ten or more counts support this clonotype. The chain is built from TRBV6-1 and TRBJ1-1; 8 bases match TRBD1. The V segment lost 5 bases and the J segment 5 bases; nucleotides outside the gene matches: 16. The CDR3 is 17 residues long. Germline CDR1 is MNHNS and CDR2 is SASEGT. CDR3 DNA: TGTGCCAGCAGTCCCCCGGGACAGGCCCGACGGGGTACTGAAGCTTTCTTT. It codes for CASSPPGQARRGTEAFF.

J is TRBJ1-5 and V is TRBV27; D is perhaps TRBD1 (6 bases). V was cut by 6 bases and J by 3 bases, with 18 bases left in between. Germline V gene sequence: CDR1 MNHEY, CDR2 SMNVEV (reference sequence). The CDR3 loop spans 16 amino acids. The DNA of the CDR3 is TGTGCCAGCAGCCCGTCCGCGGGGGACATCAATCAGCCCCAGCATTTT. Translating gives CASSPSAGDINQPQHF.

The chain's CDR3 is CASSPWGSQGVGYEQYF. For the CDR3, the DNA is TGTGCCAGCAGCCCGTGGGGCAGTCAGGGTGTAGGGTACGAGCAGTACTTC. The chain is built from TRBV11-2 and TRBJ2-7; D is possibly TRBD1 (5 bases). Per the germline V gene, CDR1 is SGHAT and CDR2 is FQNNGV. The V gene lost 5 bases and the J gene lost 4 bases, with 24 bases spanning the gap. This CDR3 spans 17 amino acids.

Details on this clonotype: A much larger clone is a single base away; this may be a read error. The J gene is TRBJ2-3, the V gene TRBV7-6; maybe TRBD1 (5 bases). The CDR3 contains 16 residues. The germline V gene has CDR1 SGHVS and CDR2 FNYEAQ. V lost 4 bases, J lost 2 bases, and 16 bases lay in between. The CDR3 here is CASSSSLGPHTDTQYF. The DNA for the CDR3 is TGTGCCAGCAGCTCTTCTCTGGGGCCCCACACAGATACGCAGTATTTT.

This clonotype was counted at least ten times. This chain uses TRBV12-5 with TRBJ2-6; D unresolved. There are 15 residues in the CDR3. From germline, CDR1 is LGHNT and CDR2 FRNRAP. The V and J ends lost 0 bases and 4 bases respectively, with 7 bases between them. The CDR3 DNA follows: TGTGCTAGTGGTTTGGTGCCCGTGGGGGCCAACGTCCTGACTTTC. Its protein is CASGLVPVGANVLTF. The full variable domain, in which reference TRBV12-5 and TRBJ2-6 provide the parts outside the CDR3, is DARVTQTPRHKVTEMGQEVTMRCQPILGHNTVFWYRQTMMQGLELLAYFRNRAPLDDSGMPKDRFSAEMPDATLATLKIQPSEPRDSAVYFCASGLVPVGANVLTFGAGSRLTVL.

This clonotype was counted a few times. The V and J genes are TRBV6-5 and TRBJ1-5; D is unresolved. There are 15 residues in the CDR3. Germline values: CDR1 MNHEY, CDR2 SVGAGI. Trimming pared 0 bases from V and 3 bases from J, leaving 9 bases between. As DNA, the CDR3 is TGTGCCAGCAGTTACTCGCACAGTTCCAATCAGCCCCAGCATTTT. Encoded protein: CASSYSHSSNQPQHF.

This clonotype was observed many times. This chain links TRBV7-3 with TRBJ2-3; 11 positions agree with TRBD1. This CDR3 is built from 16 residues. Unmatched junction bases numbered 3, after V lost 1 base and J lost 3 bases. The V gene's germline CDR1 is SGHTA and CDR2 FQGTGA. The CDR3 coding sequence is TGTGCCAGCAGCTTAAAAGGGACAGGGGGGACAGATACGCAGTATTTT. This translates into CASSLKGTGGTDTQYF.

This sequence joins TRBV7-9 and TRBJ2-1; 7 nucleotides match TRBD2. J was trimmed by 8 bases and V by 2 bases; bases with no gene match: 6. This CDR3 has 14 residues. In germline, CDR1 is SEHNR, CDR2 FQNEAQ (reference sequence). Here the CDR3 reads CASSLTGGRDEQFF. The CDR3 DNA is TGTGCCAGCAGCTTAACGGGGGGAAGGGATGAGCAGTTCTTC.

This clonotype was recorded many times. This chain uses TRBV19 with TRBJ2-6, with no clear D. The CDR3 is 15 amino acids. Germline CDR1 is LNHDA and CDR2 is SQIVND (reference sequence). V was shortened by 5 bases and J by 5 bases, with 13 bases between the two germline ends. For the CDR3, the DNA is TGTGCCAGTAGTCTAAACAGCCGCCGGGCCAACGTCCTGACTTTC. This translates into CASSLNSRRANVLTF.

This clonotype was observed a few times. The rearrangement uses TRBV6-5 and TRBJ1-1; TRBD1 is a possible D gene (6 bases). The CDR3 consists of 14 residues. Between the trimmed V and J ends, which lost 10 bases and 5 bases, there was a span of 20 bases. Germline CDR1 is MNHEY and CDR2 is SVGAGI. DNA for the CDR3: TGTGCCACCCAATGGGTACAGGGAGGAACTGAAGCTTTCTTT. Encoded protein: CATQWVQGGTEAFF.

The chain recombines TRBV7-4 with TRBJ1-2; a weak D match, TRBD1 (6 bases). The CDR3 sequence is 15 residues long. The germline gives CDR1 SGHVT, CDR2 SQSDAQ. V shed 5 bases and J shed 4 bases, with 17 bases lying between them. The DNA for the CDR3 is TGTGCCAGCAGCATGGGGGGCCCCCAAACCTATGGCTACACCTTC. Protein sequence: CASSMGGPQTYGYTF.

V is TRBV4-1 and J is TRBJ1-4; D is perhaps TRBD1 (6 bases). Trimming pared 1 base from V and 8 bases from J, leaving 14 bases between. CDR1 and CDR2 from the germline V gene are MGHRA and YSYEKL. CDR3 length: 15 residues. The CDR3 here is CASSQGWQGTEKLFF. For the CDR3, the DNA is TGCGCCAGCAGCCAAGGTTGGCAGGGGACGGAAAAACTGTTTTTT.

Many counts were recorded for this clonotype. The chain is built from TRBV12-5 and TRBJ1-1; tentatively, D is TRBD1 (5 bases). CDR3 length equals 12 residues. Trimming pared 6 bases from V and 0 bases from J, leaving 5 bases between. The germline gives CDR1 LGHNT, CDR2 FRNRAP. CDR3 coding DNA: TGTGCTAGTGGGACAGTGAACACTGAAGCTTTCTTT. Its protein is CASGTVNTEAFF.

V is TRBV18 and J is TRBJ2-1; D may be TRBD2 (7 bases). V was shortened by 3 bases and J by 2 bases, with 14 bases between the two germline ends. CDR3 length: 16 residues. The germline CDR1 and CDR2 sequences are KGHSH and LQKENI. The CDR3 loop reads CASSPGSGDTYNEQFF. CDR3 bases: TGTGCCAGCTCACCGGGCAGCGGGGACACCTACAATGAGCAGTTCTTC. The variable domain in full, with the rest retrieved from reference TRBV18 and TRBJ2-1, is NAGVMQNPRHLVRRRGQEARLRCSPMKGHSHVYWYRQLPEEGLKFMVYLQKENIIDESGMPKERFSAEFPKEGPSILRIQQVVRGDSAAYFCASSPGSGDTYNEQFFGPGTRLTVL.